This TCR beta chain comes out of a study of T-cell memory formation after mild COVID-19. Constant-segment primers were used for 5'RACE, and the resulting TCR alpha and TCR beta cDNA libraries carried sample barcodes and UMIs. TCRdb re-analysed the 5' RACE reads in MiXCR, keeping a single row per CDR3 protein. The sample has 250,000 or so distinct CDR3 sequences, about 20% seen once; the top ten hold roughly 23%. This CDR3 comprises 11 residues. The germline CDR1 and CDR2 sequences are SEHNR and FQNEAQ (reference sequence). With V trimmed by 5 bases and J by 11 bases, 4 bases remained unmatched. The sequenced sample was PBMCs or a T cell subset sorted from them (not recorded which). The clonotype comes from a man between 18 and 29 years old who had mild COVID-19 (a few samples of this study predate the infection). Cell type and time point are not known. The gene calls are TRBV7-9 and TRBJ2-3; 7 bases agree with TRBD1. The CDR3 is CASSGQEKQYF. The CDR3 DNA reads TGTGCCAGCAGCGGACAGGAAAAGCAGTATTTT.